This TCR beta chain was captured in a study of radiation and T cells in renal cell carcinoma. Trimming took off 2 bases at V and 0 bases at J, with 14 bases between the two ends. Germline assignment: CDR1 SQVTM and CDR2 ANQGSEA. This CDR3 spans 16 amino acids. As concerns this clone: Its antigen remains unidentified.

Data came from immunoSEQ multiplex PCR; TCRdb stores just in-frame clones and leaves some out. The sample lists about 170,000 clones; about nine tenths were seen once. Time point noted: blood 4 weeks post-SBRT, at nephrectomy. Treatment: 15 Gy SBRT to primary tumor, nephrectomy 4 weeks later. Radiation-treated patients gave blood at baseline, week 2 and week 4. Study results and limitations: In blood, top tumor clones expanded by 2 weeks, shrinking by 4.

Source: blood, taken from a patient whose treatment included radiotherapy and nephrectomy. The TCR comes from a woman between 50 and 59 years old with renal cell carcinoma. The V and J genes are TRBV29-1 and TRBJ1-3; D gene uncertain. CDR3 in DNA: TGCAGCGTTGAATTCCCGGAATTAGGCTCTGGAAACACCATATATTTT. Encoded protein: CSVEFPELGSGNTIYF.